This T cell receptor beta chain stems from a study of blood T cell repertoires in COVID-19. Per the original methods: Amplification of reference gene primers was used by the study to estimate nucleated cell counts. Repertoires were generated with immunoSEQ multiplex PCR, while TCRdb's copy carries only in-frame clones and drops some. The DNA was the basis for D and trimming; V, J and clone size are from that table. The sample carries hundreds of thousands of clones, 85% to 90% recorded once. This clonotype was sampled from a man older than 75 with acute or convalescent COVID-19. The sample comprised peripheral blood.

The DNA for the CDR3 is TGCGCCAGCAGCCTGGGACAGTCTATTGGAAACACCATATATTTT. Its translation: CASSLGQSIGNTIYF. The chain joins TRBV5-1 to TRBJ1-3, with 7 bases identical to TRBD1. V lost 4 bases to trimming and J lost 3 bases; unmatched junction nucleotides: 7. The CDR3 is 15 amino acids. Germline loops: CDR1 SGHRS, CDR2 YFSETQ.